This T cell receptor beta chain is from a study of CD8 T cells in cerebrospinal fluid in Alzheimer's disease. For the study at large: CSF T cell clonal expansion was assessed by plate-based nested PCR and droplet-based sequencing.

Germline V gene lookup returns CDR1 MNHEY and CDR2 SMNVEV (reference sequence). CDR3 length equals 14 residues. Neurodegeneration in patients was confirmed with biomarkers including neurofilament, amyloid-beta and tau. TCRdb reprocessed the 10x single-cell sequencing reads and keeps a single row for each CDR3 protein, giving no DNA. This sample lists hundreds of distinct CDR3 sequences; its ten largest clones have approximately 39%. This clonotype ranks as large in terms of frequency. The antigen remains unidentified. General study results and limits: EBV-specific clones were neither the most expanded nor enriched in Alzheimer's patients. Expanded clones of at least 3% were commoner in Alzheimer's patients than healthy subjects.

J is TRBJ2-1 and V is TRBV27; TCRdb's D call of TRBD1 is untestable without DNA. The sequence was obtained from a human donor with Parkinson's disease. The material sequenced was cerebrospinal fluid. Here the CDR3 reads CASSLGVRPNEQFF.